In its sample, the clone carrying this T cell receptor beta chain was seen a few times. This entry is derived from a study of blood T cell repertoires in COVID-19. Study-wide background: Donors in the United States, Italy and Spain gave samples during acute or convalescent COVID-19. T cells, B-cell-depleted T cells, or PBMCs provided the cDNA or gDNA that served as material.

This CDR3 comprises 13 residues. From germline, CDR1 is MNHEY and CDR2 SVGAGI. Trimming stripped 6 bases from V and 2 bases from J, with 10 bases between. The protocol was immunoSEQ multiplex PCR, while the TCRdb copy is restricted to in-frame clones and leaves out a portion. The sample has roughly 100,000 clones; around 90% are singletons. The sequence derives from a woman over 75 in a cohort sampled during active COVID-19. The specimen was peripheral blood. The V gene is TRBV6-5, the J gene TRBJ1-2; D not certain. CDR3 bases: TGTGCCAGCAGCTACACATTCAACTATGGCTACACCTTC. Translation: CASSYTFNYGYTF.